These T cell receptor beta chains were read from a single sample in a study of blood T cell repertoires in COVID-19. Assay used: immunoSEQ multiplex PCR; TCRdb lists only in-frame clones, some missing. The table lists 120,000 to 150,000 clones, roughly 80% of them singletons, with approximately 38% in the top ten. The sequencing sample was made of peripheral blood. The source is a human donor in a cohort sampled during active COVID-19. The CDR3 runs from the conserved cysteine through the conserved F or W. Each record gives: J gene, clone size, V gene, D gene, CDR3 DNA, CDR3 protein. A D gene is named only where the DNA matches it firmly. The size of a clone is reported for some rows only, either as once, few or many, or as a class for expanded clones.

J: TRBJ1-2; size: once; V: TRBV7-2; D: NA; DNA: TGTGCCAGCAGCTTAGTTGGGACACAAAACTATGGCTACACCTTC; CDR3: CASSLVGTQNYGYTF
J: TRBJ1-3; size: few; V: TRBV9; D: NA; DNA: TGTGCCAGCAGCGTACTGGACAGCTCTGGAAACACCATATATTTT; CDR3: CASSVLDSSGNTIYF
J: TRBJ2-3; size: once; V: TRBV9; D: TRBD1; DNA: TGTGCCAGCAGTGTGGGACAGGGAGGAGCAGATACGCAGTATTTT; CDR3: CASSVGQGGADTQYF
J: TRBJ2-7; size: NA; V: TRBV14; D: TRBD2; DNA: TGTGCCAGCAGCCGAGGAGAGAGAAGCGGGGTCTGTATGTTC; CDR3: CASSRGERSGVCMF
J: TRBJ2-7; size: NA; V: TRBV2; D: TRBD2; DNA: TGTGCCAGCATCGAAGGGACTAGCGGGGGGGCCTTTTACTTC; CDR3: CASIEGTSGGAFYF
J: TRBJ2-1; size: NA; V: TRBV7-2; D: TRBD1; DNA: TGTGCCAGCAAACCGGGACAGGGGTACAATGAGCAGTTCTTC; CDR3: CASKPGQGYNEQFF
J: TRBJ2-7; size: NA; V: TRBV10-3; D: NA; DNA: TGTGCCATCCGGGGAACCTCCGGGGGCGAGCAGTACTTC; CDR3: CAIRGTSGGEQYF
J: TRBJ2-1; size: NA; V: TRBV4-2; D: NA; DNA: TGTGCCAGCAGCCAAGTGGGCGAGCAGTTCTTC; CDR3: CASSQVGEQFF
J: TRBJ2-6; size: NA; V: TRBV6-1; D: NA; DNA: TGTGCCAGCAGTGAACGGGACTTCGGGGCCAACGTCCTGACTTTC; CDR3: CASSERDFGANVLTF
J: TRBJ2-5; size: NA; V: TRBV2; D: TRBD1; DNA: TGTGCCAGTCGGACAGGGGCCATCCAAGAGACCCAGTACTTC; CDR3: CASRTGAIQETQYF
J: TRBJ2-5; size: NA; V: TRBV5-1; D: TRBD2; DNA: TGCGCCAGCAGCTTGTTGAGCGGGGGGCAAGAGACCCAGTACTTC; CDR3: CASSLLSGGQETQYF
J: TRBJ2-1; size: NA; V: TRBV4-3; D: NA; DNA: TGCGCCAGCAGCCGGGGGGAACAGTTCAATGAGCAGTTCTTC; CDR3: CASSRGEQFNEQFF
J: TRBJ1-1; size: few; V: TRBV30; D: TRBD1; DNA: TGTGCCTGGAGTCGGACAGGGACCGAAGCTTTCTTT; CDR3: CAWSRTGTEAFF